The 12 T cell receptor beta chains given below trace back to one sample, sequenced in a study of cytomegalovirus exposure and HLA in healthy donors. The PCR ran on 60 Vbeta and 13 Jbeta primers. Clones were read by immunoSEQ multiplex PCR, and TCRdb kept only the in-frame ones, dropping some. Of about 300,000 clones in the sample, roughly 89% were seen once. Material for sequencing was PBMCs. These receptors were collected from a man between 40 and 49 years old in good health and CMV-seropositive.

The chain uses TRBV7-2 and TRBJ2-3; TRBD2 matches 10 bases. The CDR3 totals 18 residues. The V segment lost 1 base and the J segment 4 bases; nucleotides outside the gene matches: 11. Per the germline V gene, CDR1 is SGHTA and CDR2 is FQGNSA. In DNA, the CDR3 is TGTGCCAGCAGCTTAGAAATTTCAGCGGGAGGGTATTCAGATACGCAGTATTTT. Its protein product is CASSLEISAGGYSDTQYF.

The rearrangement links TRBV9 to TRBJ2-5; 10 bases map to TRBD2. The ends lost 4 bases at V and 1 base at J; junction bases unmatched: 7. The germline CDR1 and CDR2 sequences are SGDLS and YYNGEE. The CDR3 spans 16 residues. This CDR3 reads CASSLGLAEIQETQYF. Written as DNA, the CDR3 is TGTGCCAGCAGCCTTGGACTAGCGGAGATCCAAGAGACCCAGTACTTC.

Points on this clone: In the same sample, other DNA sequences code for this CDR3. The chain links TRBV7-9 to TRBJ2-1; D uncertain. This CDR3 comprises 12 residues. The V gene's germline CDR1 is SEHNR and CDR2 FQNEAQ (reference sequence). Trimming cost V 5 bases and J 4 bases, with 6 bases left between them. CDR3 in DNA: TGTGCCAGCAGCCCCGGGTACAATGAGCAGTTCTTC. Translated, it gives CASSPGYNEQFF. The full variable domain, its missing parts supplied by reference TRBV7-9 and TRBJ2-1, is DTGVSQNPRHKITKRGQNVTFRCDPISEHNRLYWYRQTLGQGPEFLTYFQNEAQLEKSRLLSDRFSAERPKGSFSTLEIQRTEQGDSAMYLCASSPGYNEQFFGPGTRLTVL.

The rearrangement uses TRBV6-5 and TRBJ2-4, with 7 nucleotides matching TRBD1. The CDR3 extends over 16 amino acids. V lost 3 bases, J lost 2 bases, and 7 bases stayed unmatched. CDR1 is MNHEY, CDR2 SVGAGI, per germline. CDR3 residues: CASSYHRGSTKNIQYF. CDR3 nucleotide sequence: TGTGCCAGCAGTTATCACAGGGGATCAACCAAAAACATTCAGTACTTC.

Concerning this clone itself: The sample holds other DNA sequences that translate to the same CDR3. The chain has TRBV29-1 and TRBJ2-7; TRBD2 agrees at 9 bases. With 6 bases clipped from V and 2 bases from J, the junction kept 11 bases outside the gene matches. The germline V gene encodes CDR1 SQVTM and CDR2 ANQGSEA. The CDR3 loop spans 15 amino acids. CDR3 in amino acids: CSVWGRTSETYEQYF. CDR3 bases: TGCAGCGTCTGGGGCCGGACTAGCGAGACCTACGAGCAGTACTTC.

This chain links TRBV27 with TRBJ2-7; 11 bases agree with TRBD2. V dropped 5 bases and J dropped 6; count of bases not matched to a gene: 9. The V gene's germline CDR1 is MNHEY and CDR2 SMNVEV (reference sequence). The CDR3 is 15 amino acids. CDR3 DNA: TGTGCCAGCAGTCTGACTAGCGGGGAGCCCTGCGAGCAGTACTTC. Amino acids: CASSLTSGEPCEQYF.

The rearrangement links TRBV5-1 to TRBJ1-3, with D possibly matching TRBD1 (6 bases). This CDR3 is 17 amino acids long. CDR1 is SGHRS and CDR2 is YFSETQ in the germline V gene. V lost 5 bases and J lost 1, with 19 bases in between. For the CDR3, the DNA is TGCGCCAGCAGAACGGGATTGACAGGATGGTCTGGAAACACCATATATTTT. This codes for CASRTGLTGWSGNTIYF.

V usage is TRBV21-1 and J usage is TRBJ1-1; TRBD1 was called by the table and not checked on the DNA. TRBV21-1 is labeled a pseudogene. The CDR3 length is 19 residues. Here the CDR3 reads CASSNKGAVVSTTIAEAFF. The CDR3 nucleotides are TGTGCCAGCAGCAATAAGGGGGCTGTTGTATCAACCACGATCGCTGAAGCTTTCTTT.

V is TRBV4-2 and J is TRBJ2-4, with 8 bases matching TRBD2. Germline loops: CDR1 LGHNA, CDR2 YNFKEQ. The CDR3 runs to 16 residues. The junction had 5 bases not matched to a gene; V was cut back by 4 bases and J by 0 bases. The CDR3 sequence: CASSPLAGLAKNIQYF. CDR3 DNA: TGTGCCAGCAGCCCGTTAGCGGGATTAGCCAAAAACATTCAGTACTTC.

This sequence joins TRBV28 and TRBJ2-1; maybe TRBD2 (5 bases). Between the trimmed V and J ends, which lost 9 bases and 0 bases, there was a span of 12 bases. The germline CDR1 and CDR2 sequences are MDHEN and SYDVKM. This CDR3 is 14 amino acids long. The CDR3 bases are TGTGCCAGTTTTACGGGGAGCTCCTACAATGAGCAGTTCTTC. Its translation: CASFTGSSYNEQFF.

J is TRBJ1-4 and V is TRBV4-1; 9 bases are a match to TRBD1. The CDR3 is 18 residues long. Germline V lookup: CDR1 MGHRA, CDR2 YSYEKL. The J segment lost 4 bases and the V segment lost 1 base, leaving 10 bases of the junction unmatched. CDR3 region: CASSQVFTDRGGNEKLFF. The CDR3 DNA is TGCGCCAGCAGCCAAGTATTTACCGACAGGGGGGGTAATGAAAAACTGTTTTTT.

The genes are TRBV28 and TRBJ2-1; possibly TRBD1 for D (5 bases). The CDR3 extends over 15 amino acids. Germline CDR1 MDHEN, CDR2 SYDVKM. The V end lost 5 bases, the J end lost 6 bases, and 17 bases lay between the germline ends. Here the CDR3 DNA reads TGTGCCAGCAGTGGAAGGCAGGGAAAGTTCAATGAGCAGTTCTTC. Its translation is CASSGRQGKFNEQFF.